This TCR beta chain stems from a study of blood T cell repertoires in COVID-19 (dated by TCRdb to 2018 to 2021). About the investigation overall: Samples from collaborators originated in the United States, Italy and Spain and spanned both the acute and convalescent phases of COVID-19. The repertoires were released in a freely available public database intended as a resource for research on the immune response to SARS-CoV-2. Where available, HLA class I and class II types were obtained from metadata supplied by the sample provider rather than from assay-based typing. The dataset comprised deeply sampled blood TCRbeta repertoires from subjects exposed to, actively infected with, or recovered from COVID-19. The prospective study material was composed of cDNA or gDNA derived from T cells, B-cell-depleted T cells, or PBMCs. Sample metadata almost always included a de-identified subject ID, COVID-19 status, age in years and sex. The samples were drawn from the first 160 participants of the ongoing ImmuneRACE study and from 1,254 subjects provided by 6 global collaborators. What the study reported, not specific to this receptor: Clinical and demographic metadata were provided uncurated, with the amount varying by source and participant.

The immunoSEQ Assay, a bias-controlled multiplex PCR, was used to amplify TCRbeta CDR3 regions from genomic DNA. The authors' analysis ran thus. The number of nucleated cells in each sample was estimated by amplification of reference gene primers within the assay. Sequence reads were collapsed and filtered to measure the absolute abundance of every unique TCRbeta CDR3 rearrangement. Productive Simpson clonality was computed per sample as the square root of Simpson's diversity index over productive rearrangements. Not all clones reach the TCRdb copy of this immuneACCESS table, which keeps in-frame sequences only. Checked studies attribute under half of the gap to unresolved V genes and leave the rest unexplained. That table furnishes V, J and clone size, whereas the DNA furnished D and trimming. The sample contains about 120,000 clones, around 88% of them found a single time. The top ten clones comprise over 9% of the sample.

This clone is a singleton in its sample. This receptor's antigen is unknown. Within one base of it there is no much larger clone, and no base qualities were kept. Each collaborating institution followed its own protocols to collect whole blood in K2EDTA tubes. Collaborator samples were shipped for TCRbeta analysis as frozen whole blood, isolated PBMCs, or DNA extracted from either sample type. From a lookup of the germline V gene, CDR1 and CDR2 are SGHDN and FVKESK. Inclusive of the bounding cysteine and phenylalanine, the CDR3 is 16 residues long. CDR3 DNA is the only sequence kept; it has 48 bases, read in frame from the first base. V is clipped by 7 bases and J by 0 bases, and the sequence between their germline boundaries is 16 bases long.

Material for sequencing was peripheral blood. The source is a man aged 50 or older with acute or convalescent COVID-19. The chain is made from TRBV14 and TRBJ2-1, with no D gene named confidently. This receptor has the CDR3 CASTPYPGGSYNEQFF. The DNA sequence is TGTGCCAGCACCCCATACCCGGGTGGCTCCTACAATGAGCAGTTCTTC.